A single sample is the source of the 15 T cell receptor beta chains below, sequenced in a study of spatial heterogeneity in lung cancer. Whole-study findings and limits: Counts of expanded intratumoral alpha and beta TCRs tracked tumor mutation counts.

TCRdb analysed the 5' RACE reads with MiXCR anew, one entry per CDR3 protein. Found here are fewer than 5,000 distinct CDR3 sequences, about 5.8% of them singletons; the top ten hold about 20%. The antigens of these receptors remain unknown. Time point here: sample taken at primary tumor resection. Sample: lung tumor tissue, taken at surgery. These receptors were obtained from a male donor with early-stage non-small cell lung cancer.

By share of the sample, this clonotype is medium-sized. This chain uses TRBV3-1 with TRBJ2-7; D not resolved. The CDR3 sequence is 11 residues long. The V and J ends lost 2 bases and 3 bases respectively, with 2 bases between them. Germline V gene sequence: CDR1 LGHDT, CDR2 YNNKEL (reference sequence). CDR3 loop: CASSQSYEQYF. CDR3 in DNA: TGTGCCAGCAGCCAAAGCTACGAGCAGTACTTC.

This clonotype turned up a few times. V usage is TRBV4-2 and J usage is TRBJ2-7; no clear D gene. The V and J ends lost 1 base and 0 bases respectively, with 10 bases between them. The CDR3 consists of 15 residues. Germline V CDR1 and CDR2: LGHNA, YNFKEQ. The CDR3 sequence is CASSQGVTNSYEQYF. Written as DNA, the CDR3 is TGTGCCAGCAGCCAAGGCGTAACGAACTCCTACGAGCAGTACTTC.

In its sample, this clonotype was seen many times. The V call is TRBV5-1, the J call TRBJ1-5; the match to TRBD1 covers 9 bases. The V gene's germline CDR1 is SGHRS and CDR2 YFSETQ. The CDR3 consists of 14 residues. V gave up 2 bases and J gave up 8 bases; unmatched junction bases: 5. The CDR3 region has the DNA TGCGCCAGCAGCTTAGGACAGGGGAACGAGCCCCAGCATTTT. Translating it yields CASSLGQGNEPQHF.

This clonotype is labeled medium-sized. The chain links TRBV18 to TRBJ2-5; D tentatively fits TRBD1 or TRBD2 (6 bases each). Trimming took 3 bases from V and 4 from J, leaving 9 bases between them. CDR3 length: 13 amino acids. Germline values: CDR1 KGHSH, CDR2 LQKENI. The CDR3 DNA sequence: TGTGCCAGCTCACCCAGGGGAGGAGAGACCCAGTACTTC. This codes for CASSPRGGETQYF.

This sequence joins TRBV7-2 and TRBJ2-7; possibly TRBD1 or TRBD2 for D (7 bases each). The CDR3 has 17 amino acids. Deletions cut 5 bases from V and 4 bases from J, with 24 bases between. Germline-derived CDR1 and CDR2 are SGHTA and FQGNSA. The CDR3 DNA reads as TGTGCCAGCAGCCAATCCAGGGGGGGGCTGACCCCGTACGAGCAGTACTTC. Translated, it gives CASSQSRGGLTPYEQYF.

This clonotype was recorded at least ten times. The chain is built from TRBV7-8 and TRBJ1-6; D not certain. Germline loops: CDR1 SGHVS, CDR2 FQNEAQ. The CDR3 is 13 residues long. Trimming took off 5 bases at V and 8 bases at J, with 10 bases between the two ends. As DNA, the CDR3 is TGTGCCAGCAGCCGCTTAGAGGATTCACCCCTCCACTTT. Amino acid sequence: CASSRLEDSPLHF.

This clonotype is judged medium-sized. This chain connects TRBV6-4 to TRBJ2-1; D is perhaps TRBD2 (6 bases). Germline CDR1 MRHNA, CDR2 SNTAGT. Trimming shortened V by 0 bases and J by 0 bases, and 6 bases separated the two germline ends. The CDR3 has 15 residues. The CDR3 DNA sequence: TGTGCCAGCAGTGACTCAGCGGGCTCCTACAATGAGCAGTTCTTC. Encoded protein: CASSDSAGSYNEQFF.

This clonotype was counted at least ten times. This chain uses TRBV4-3 with TRBJ2-7; 10 bases line up with TRBD1. Per germline, CDR1 LGHNA and CDR2 YSLEER. This CDR3 has 14 residues. V was clipped by 4 bases and J by 1 base; unmatched bases: 1. CDR3 nucleotides: TGCGCCAGCAGCCCGGGACAGGGGTCCTACGAGCAGTACTTC. It encodes CASSPGQGSYEQYF.

This chain links TRBV5-1 with TRBJ2-5, with unresolved D. CDR3 length equals 13 residues. V lost 0 bases, J lost 2 bases, and 5 bases lay in between. Germline V gene data show CDR1 as SGHRS and CDR2 as YFSETQ. The chain's CDR3 is CASSLGQQETQYF. CDR3 DNA sequence: TGCGCCAGCAGCTTGGGACAACAAGAGACCCAGTACTTC.

This clonotype appeared many times. The chain carries TRBV20-1 and TRBJ1-1, with a tentative D call TRBD1 (5 bases). The V gene's germline CDR1 is DFQATT and CDR2 SNEGSKA (reference sequence). Between the trimmed V and J ends, which lost 3 bases and 6 bases, there was a span of 14 bases. This CDR3 contains 13 residues. The CDR3 nucleotides read TGCAGTGCTAGGCGACCGGGGACCCCTGAAGCTTTCTTT. Encoded protein: CSARRPGTPEAFF.

This clonotype is judged medium-sized. The rearrangement uses TRBV12-3 or TRBV12-4 and TRBJ1-6; D unclear. Trimming took 7 bases from V and 7 from J, leaving 14 bases between them. The CDR3 totals 14 residues. This CDR3 is CASKDTEANSPLHF. In DNA form, the CDR3 reads TGTGCCAGCAAAGACACGGAAGCGAATTCACCCCTCCACTTT.

This clonotype came up a few times. The chain employs TRBV5-5 and TRBJ1-6; D is perhaps TRBD1 (6 bases). The CDR3 consists of 13 residues. V was shortened by 0 bases and J by 10 bases, with 8 bases between the two germline ends. In germline, CDR1 is SGHKS, CDR2 YYEKEE (reference sequence). This CDR3 is CASSLVRGSPLHF. DNA of the CDR3: TGTGCCAGCAGCTTGGTTAGGGGGTCACCCCTCCACTTT.

This clonotype is classed as medium-sized. The chain combines TRBV27 with TRBJ2-7, with D uncertain. CDR3 length: 15 residues. V was trimmed by 5 bases and J by 2 bases, leaving 16 bases between them. Germline values: CDR1 MNHEY, CDR2 SMNVEV (reference sequence). CDR3 loop: CASSTMTHRTYEQYF. CDR3 nucleotides: TGTGCCAGCAGTACGATGACCCATAGGACCTACGAGCAGTACTTC.

This clonotype has at least ten counts. This CDR3 reads CSALLTGRPNLEQYF. CDR3 nucleotide sequence: TGCAGTGCTCTGCTAACGGGACGACCCAACCTCGAGCAGTACTTC. The chain links TRBV20-1 to TRBJ2-7; D may match TRBD1 or TRBD2 (5 bases each). Per the germline V gene, CDR1 is DFQATT and CDR2 is SNEGSKA (reference sequence). The CDR3 extends over 15 amino acids. Deletions cut 5 bases from V and 6 bases from J, with 23 bases between.

V and J are TRBV5-1 and TRBJ2-5; D is uncertain. Between the trimmed V and J ends, which lost 5 bases and 7 bases, there was a span of 18 bases. CDR3 size: 14 residues. Germline V lookup: CDR1 SGHRS, CDR2 YFSETQ. The CDR3 protein is CASRRTEPVGTQYF. In DNA form, the CDR3 reads TGCGCCAGCAGACGTACCGAGCCGGTAGGGACCCAGTACTTC.